These T cell receptor beta chains were read from a single sample in a study of T cells in localized non-small cell lung cancer. Assay used: immunoSEQ multiplex PCR; TCRdb lists only in-frame clones, some missing. Counted here are 37,000 or so clones, roughly 88% occurring once; the ten biggest clones make up less than 3.5%. The specimen comprised peripheral blood, sampled before any cancer treatment. The receptor set was obtained from a woman between 35 and 75 years old with stage I lung adenocarcinoma. Both conserved end residues are part of each CDR3. Fields, in order: clone size, J gene, D gene, V gene, CDR3 DNA, CDR3 protein. D genes are given only for firm matches. Clone size, where shown, is once, few, many, or a class for clones that have expanded.

abundance: .
j_gene: TRBJ1-5
d_gene: TRBD1
v_gene: TRBV4-1
CDR3nt: TGCGCCAGCAGCCAAGAGGGACAGACCAATCAGCCCCAGCATTTT
CDR3aa: CASSQEGQTNQPQHF

abundance: .
j_gene: TRBJ1-3
d_gene: .
v_gene: TRBV7-9
CDR3nt: TGTGCCAGCAGCTTGTCGGACGGTTCAGACACCATATATTTT
CDR3aa: CASSLSDGSDTIYF

abundance: .
j_gene: TRBJ1-1
d_gene: .
v_gene: TRBV2
CDR3nt: TGTGCCAGCGGGGGGCACACTGAAGCTTTCTTT
CDR3aa: CASGGHTEAFF

abundance: .
j_gene: TRBJ1-4
d_gene: .
v_gene: TRBV6-6
CDR3nt: TGTGCCTTGCGCCCTGCAACTAATGAAAAACTGTTTTTT
CDR3aa: CALRPATNEKLFF

abundance: .
j_gene: TRBJ2-5
d_gene: TRBD2
v_gene: TRBV12-5
CDR3nt: TGTGCTAGTGGACTCGGACTAGCGGGTCGCGAGACCCAGTACTTC
CDR3aa: CASGLGLAGRETQYF

abundance: .
j_gene: TRBJ2-7
d_gene: TRBD1
v_gene: TRBV7-8
CDR3nt: TGTGCCAGCAGCTCCAGGGGGCGGCACGAGCAGTACTTC
CDR3aa: CASSSRGRHEQYF

abundance: .
j_gene: TRBJ2-1
d_gene: .
v_gene: TRBV29-1
CDR3nt: TGCAGCGTTGACGACTGGAACTACAATGAGCAGTTCTTC
CDR3aa: CSVDDWNYNEQFF

abundance: few
j_gene: TRBJ2-7
d_gene: TRBD1
v_gene: TRBV11-2
CDR3nt: TGTGCCAGCAGCCCGGGACAGCGAGCCTCCTACGAGCAGTACTTC
CDR3aa: CASSPGQRASYEQYF

abundance: .
j_gene: TRBJ1-2
d_gene: TRBD1
v_gene: TRBV6-6
CDR3nt: TGTGCCAGCAGTTACTCGGCAGGGGGTGCGTATGGCTACACCTTC
CDR3aa: CASSYSAGGAYGYTF

abundance: .
j_gene: TRBJ2-4
d_gene: .
v_gene: TRBV5-6
CDR3nt: TGTGCCAGCAGCTCGATCGGGTCAGGACGGACGAACATTCAGTACTTC
CDR3aa: CASSSIGSGRTNIQYF

abundance: .
j_gene: TRBJ2-3
d_gene: .
v_gene: TRBV28
CDR3nt: TGTGCCGGGGGGGCGGGACAGCCCGACTCAGATACGCAGTATTTT
CDR3aa: CAGGAGQPDSDTQYF

abundance: once
j_gene: TRBJ1-5
d_gene: .
v_gene: TRBV6-5
CDR3nt: TGTGCCAGCAGTTACTCCCTTAATAGCAATCAGCCCCAGCATTTT
CDR3aa: CASSYSLNSNQPQHF

abundance: .
j_gene: TRBJ2-7
d_gene: .
v_gene: TRBV27
CDR3nt: TGTGCCAGCAGAGGACGCGAGCAGTACTTC
CDR3aa: CASRGREQYF

abundance: .
j_gene: TRBJ2-2
d_gene: .
v_gene: TRBV5-1
CDR3nt: TGCGCCAGCATTGGAGGGGGCGTTAACACCGGGGAGCTGTTTTTT
CDR3aa: CASIGGGVNTGELFF

abundance: once
j_gene: TRBJ2-7
d_gene: TRBD1
v_gene: TRBV5-8
CDR3nt: TGTGCCAGCAGCTCTCGGGACAGGGGTTCCTACGAGCAGTACTTC
CDR3aa: CASSSRDRGSYEQYF

abundance: .
j_gene: TRBJ1-6
d_gene: .
v_gene: TRBV7-8
CDR3nt: TGTGCCAGCAGCTCTCAGGTGGGCAGGAATTCACCCCTCCACTTT
CDR3aa: CASSSQVGRNSPLHF

abundance: .
j_gene: TRBJ2-3
d_gene: .
v_gene: TRBV7-9
CDR3nt: TGTGCCAGCAGCTTAGACGTAGACACAGATACGCAGTATTTT
CDR3aa: CASSLDVDTDTQYF

abundance: .
j_gene: TRBJ2-7
d_gene: TRBD1
v_gene: TRBV2
CDR3nt: TGTGCCAGCAGTTACGGGACAGGGGGCACCGAGCAGTACTTC
CDR3aa: CASSYGTGGTEQYF

abundance: few
j_gene: TRBJ1-5
d_gene: .
v_gene: TRBV5-4
CDR3nt: TGTGCCAGCAGCTTGGGGGGACGCCGCAATCAGCCCCAGCATTTT
CDR3aa: CASSLGGRRNQPQHF

abundance: .
j_gene: TRBJ1-2
d_gene: .
v_gene: TRBV9
CDR3nt: TGTGCCAGCAGCGTCGACGGAGACTATGGCTACACCTTC
CDR3aa: CASSVDGDYGYTF

abundance: .
j_gene: TRBJ1-2
d_gene: TRBD1
v_gene: TRBV27
CDR3nt: TGTGCCAGCAGTTCCTGGGGGACAGGGGGTCGTGGCTACACCTTC
CDR3aa: CASSSWGTGGRGYTF

abundance: .
j_gene: TRBJ2-7
d_gene: .
v_gene: TRBV9
CDR3nt: TGTGCCAGCAGCGTAGCCTCCACAGGGAGCACCTACGAGCAGTACTTC
CDR3aa: CASSVASTGSTYEQYF

abundance: .
j_gene: TRBJ2-1
d_gene: .
v_gene: TRBV2
CDR3nt: TGTGCCAGCAGTGACGCCTACAATGAGCAGTTCTTC
CDR3aa: CASSDAYNEQFF

abundance: .
j_gene: TRBJ2-2
d_gene: .
v_gene: TRBV7-6
CDR3nt: TGTGCCAGCAGCTTAGAAAGTAGCGGCAACACCGGGGAGCTGTTTTTT
CDR3aa: CASSLESSGNTGELFF

abundance: .
j_gene: TRBJ1-2
d_gene: TRBD1
v_gene: TRBV11-2
CDR3nt: TGTGCCAGCAGCCCGGGGGCCAGGGGGGGCTATGGCTACACCTTC
CDR3aa: CASSPGARGGYGYTF

abundance: .
j_gene: TRBJ2-5
d_gene: .
v_gene: TRBV27
CDR3nt: TGTGCCAGCAGTTTAGGAGAGACCCAGTACTTC
CDR3aa: CASSLGETQYF

abundance: .
j_gene: TRBJ1-1
d_gene: .
v_gene: TRBV6-5
CDR3nt: TGTGCCAGCAGTACCCAGGGGTCTGAAGCTTTCTTT
CDR3aa: CASSTQGSEAFF

abundance: .
j_gene: TRBJ2-5
d_gene: .
v_gene: TRBV5-1
CDR3nt: TGCGCCAGCAGTAGGGGGGTCCCTAAAGAGACCCAGTACTTC
CDR3aa: CASSRGVPKETQYF

abundance: .
j_gene: TRBJ2-3
d_gene: .
v_gene: TRBV7-3
CDR3nt: TGTGCCAGCAGCCCCACAGGGCCGGTGTATAAGTATTTT
CDR3aa: CASSPTGPVYKYF

abundance: .
j_gene: TRBJ1-4
d_gene: .
v_gene: TRBV5-6
CDR3nt: TGTGCCAGCAGCTCCGGCGGGTCACTGTTTTTT
CDR3aa: CASSSGGSLFF

abundance: .
j_gene: TRBJ2-7
d_gene: .
v_gene: TRBV4-2
CDR3nt: TGTGCCAGCAGCCCGCGAGCGCAGCGGGCACCCTACGAGCAGTACTTC
CDR3aa: CASSPRAQRAPYEQYF

abundance: .
j_gene: TRBJ2-7
d_gene: .
v_gene: TRBV28
CDR3nt: TGTGCCAGCAGTCCGAACGGGGAGATCTACGAGCAGTACTTC
CDR3aa: CASSPNGEIYEQYF

abundance: .
j_gene: TRBJ1-1
d_gene: .
v_gene: TRBV6-5
CDR3nt: TGTGCCAGCAGTTACTCGATAGGACACAGGAACACTGAAGCTTTCTTT
CDR3aa: CASSYSIGHRNTEAFF

abundance: .
j_gene: TRBJ1-1
d_gene: .
v_gene: TRBV19
CDR3nt: TGTGCCAGTGCGACGAGTGGCGGGGGCGACACTGAAGCTTTCTTT
CDR3aa: CASATSGGGDTEAFF

abundance: .
j_gene: TRBJ1-4
d_gene: TRBD1
v_gene: TRBV7-9
CDR3nt: TGTGCCAGCAGCTTGAGGGACAGTAATGAAAAACTGTTTTTT
CDR3aa: CASSLRDSNEKLFF

abundance: .
j_gene: TRBJ1-2
d_gene: .
v_gene: TRBV4-1
CDR3nt: TGCGCCAGCAGCCAGGGACTGGACACGGAGCTTTATGGCTACACCTTC
CDR3aa: CASSQGLDTELYGYTF

abundance: .
j_gene: TRBJ2-2
d_gene: .
v_gene: TRBV10-3
CDR3nt: TGTGCCATCAGTGAGTCGAACACCTCCGGGGAGCTGTTTTTT
CDR3aa: CAISESNTSGELFF